This TCR beta chain is drawn from a study of STAT3 mutations in large granular lymphocyte leukemia. Study-wide points: Every T-LGLL patient had at least one immunodominant TCRbeta clonotype.

Repertoires were generated with immunoSEQ multiplex PCR, while TCRdb's copy carries only in-frame clones and drops some. This sample has 35,000 to 50,000 clones, with about 81% found just once. Per the germline V gene, CDR1 is SEHNR and CDR2 is FQNEAQ (reference sequence). This CDR3 has 11 residues. With regard to this clone: As yet, its antigen is unknown.

This clonotype was sampled from a human donor with T large granular lymphocyte leukemia. Some clones in this sample may be carry-over from other donors' samples. Sequenced sample: PBMCs. This chain joins TRBV7-9 and TRBJ2-5; TRBD2 matches 7 bases. The CDR3 region has the DNA TGTGCGGGGGGGGACCGAGAGACCCAGTACTTC. Translating gives CAGGDRETQYF.